This T cell receptor beta chain was identified during a study of T-cell memory formation after mild COVID-19. Across the study: The study found TCR clusters largely donor specific. Study-wide points: Later expanders leaned CD4+, whereas day 15 to 85 contracting clones were balanced CD4/CD8. Some responding clones appeared in pre-infection memory, suggesting cross-reactive memory joined. Contracting CD4+ clones sat mainly in CM and EM; CD8+ in EMRA.

CDR3 length: 15 residues. Germline V gene sequence: CDR1 MNHNS, CDR2 SASEGT. Via MiXCR, TCRdb re-called the 5' RACE reads, giving one row per CDR3 protein. The sample includes 300,000 to 400,000 distinct CDR3 sequences, approximately 14% of them seen just once. Only a few counts were recorded for this clonotype. What it recognizes is unknown. The junction departs from germline at one end; a sequencing error may be responsible. The sequence was collected from a man younger than 35 who had mild COVID-19 (a few samples of this study predate the infection). Cell type and time point are not known. The V call is TRBV6-1, the J call TRBJ1-3; no reliable D call. The material sequenced was PBMCs or a T cell subset sorted from them (not recorded which). CDR3 sequence (DNA): TGTGCCAGCACTGAAAGTGGGTTCTCTGGAAACACCATATATTTT. This codes for CASTESGFSGNTIYF.